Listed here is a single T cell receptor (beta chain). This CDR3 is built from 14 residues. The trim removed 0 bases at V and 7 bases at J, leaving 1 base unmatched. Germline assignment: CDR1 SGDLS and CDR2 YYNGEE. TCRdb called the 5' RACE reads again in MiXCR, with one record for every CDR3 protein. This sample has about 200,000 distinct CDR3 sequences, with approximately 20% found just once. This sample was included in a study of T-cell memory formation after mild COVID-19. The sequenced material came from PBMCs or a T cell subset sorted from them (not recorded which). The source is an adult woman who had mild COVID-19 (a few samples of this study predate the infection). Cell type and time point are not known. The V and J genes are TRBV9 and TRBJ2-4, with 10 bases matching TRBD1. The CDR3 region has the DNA TGTGCCAGCAGCGTAGCGGGACAGGGGAACATTCAGTACTTC. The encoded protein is CASSVAGQGNIQYF.